These 22 T cell receptor beta chains originate from one sample sequenced in a study of T cells after yellow fever vaccination. One entry per CDR3 protein, called by TCRdb with MiXCR from the 5' RACE reads. The sample includes more than 15,000 distinct CDR3 sequences, less than 5% of them seen just once. The sequenced sample was PBMCs, either bulk or a sorted T-cell subset (CD4+, CD8+, memory, or dextramer-sorted; not recorded which), obtained 15 days after the yellow fever booster vaccination. The receptors derive from a man in his thirties or forties who received the YFV17D yellow fever vaccine.

This clonotype was found many times. The CDR3 coding sequence is TGTGCCAGCAGCGGGGACAGGGGGCTAACCGGGGAGCTGTTTTTT. Amino acid sequence: CASSGDRGLTGELFF. This chain connects TRBV28 to TRBJ2-2, with 12 bases matching TRBD1. Trimming cost V 6 bases and J 5 bases; bases outside gene matches: 4. The CDR3 length is 15 residues. Looked up from germline, CDR1 is MDHEN and CDR2 is SYDVKM.

At least ten counts were recorded for this clonotype. This chain joins TRBV7-6 and TRBJ1-4; the D gene is possibly TRBD1 (5 bases). There are 16 residues in the CDR3. V was pared by 5 bases and J by 0 bases, with 13 bases between. The germline V gene has CDR1 SGHVS and CDR2 FNYEAQ. This CDR3 is CASSPLTVATNEKLFF. The DNA of the CDR3 is TGTGCCAGCAGCCCCCTGACAGTAGCAACTAATGAAAAACTGTTTTTT.

This clonotype has at least ten counts. V gene TRBV21-1 combines with J gene TRBJ2-7; whether TRBD1, the table's D call, matches the DNA was not checked. TRBV21-1 is a pseudogene segment. The CDR3 runs to 16 residues. CDR3 loop: CASSKEGDRDTYEQYF. The CDR3 nucleotides read TGTGCCAGCAGCAAAGAAGGGGACAGGGACACCTACGAGCAGTACTTC.

By share, this clonotype ranks as medium-sized. The chain uses TRBV5-1 and TRBJ2-5; TRBD1 aligns across 7 bases. Trimming cost V 4 bases and J 1 base; bases outside gene matches: 4. The CDR3 loop spans 14 amino acids. The germline gives CDR1 SGHRS, CDR2 YFSETQ. This CDR3 is CASSPGTVQETQYF. CDR3 nucleotide sequence: TGCGCCAGCAGCCCCGGGACAGTCCAAGAGACCCAGTACTTC.

Sample share makes this clonotype medium-sized. The chain employs TRBV29-1 and TRBJ1-2, with a weak D call TRBD1 (6 bases). Trimming stripped 3 bases from V and 7 bases from J, with 15 bases between. The germline gives CDR1 SQVTM, CDR2 ANQGSEA. The CDR3 loop spans 13 amino acids. CDR3 sequence: CSVDPPGQIGYTF. The CDR3 DNA is TGCAGCGTTGACCCCCCGGGACAAATTGGCTACACCTTC.

The chain recombines TRBV29-1 with TRBJ2-3, with D perhaps matching TRBD2 (6 bases). The CDR3 is made up of 12 amino acids. The V gene's germline CDR1 is SQVTM and CDR2 ANQGSEA. The germline V and J ends were trimmed by 7 bases and 8 bases, with 16 bases remaining between them. The CDR3 DNA is TGCAGCGCATCTTACGGCGGGGCTACGCAGTATTTT. Translating gives CSASYGGATQYF.

This clonotype was picked up many times. V is TRBV6-5 and J is TRBJ2-1; TRBD2 matches 10 bases. Trimming took 6 bases from V and 4 from J; bases not matched to a gene: 6. The CDR3 loop spans 15 amino acids. Germline loops: CDR1 MNHEY, CDR2 SVGAGI. The CDR3 DNA sequence: TGTGCCAGCAGAAAACTAGCGGGAACTTACAATGAGCAGTTCTTC. Translation: CASRKLAGTYNEQFF.

This clonotype was detected ten times or more. The V and J genes are TRBV20-1 and TRBJ2-1; no clear D gene. V dropped 4 bases and J dropped 6 bases, with 19 bases sitting between them. CDR3 length: 15 amino acids. The germline CDR1 and CDR2 sequences are DFQATT and SNEGSKA (reference sequence). As DNA, the CDR3 is TGCAGTGCTAATCTACCCGGCCCGCCCGGCAATGAGCAGTTCTTC. It codes for CSANLPGPPGNEQFF.

This clonotype was observed at least ten times. The chain recombines TRBV6-7 with TRBJ2-3; 8 nucleotides line up with TRBD2. TRBV6-7 falls under the ORF class, with uncertain function. Trimming removed 6 bases from V and 6 bases from J; junction bases left unmatched: 17. CDR3 length equals 17 residues. The CDR3 DNA reads as TGTGCCAGCAGCCCACACATTAGCGGGATAAAGACGGATACGCAGTATTTT. Translating it yields CASSPHISGIKTDTQYF.

This clonotype has a count of ten or more. The chain combines TRBV18 with TRBJ2-7; tentative D call: TRBD1 (5 bases). The CDR3 length is 14 residues. Germline CDR1 KGHSH, CDR2 LQKENI. V was shortened by 3 bases and J by 4 bases, with 13 bases between the two germline ends. The chain's CDR3 is CASSPMGLEYEQYF. CDR3 in DNA: TGTGCCAGCTCACCGATGGGGCTGGAATACGAGCAGTACTTC.

This clonotype was picked up many times. The chain carries TRBV3-1 and TRBJ2-7; a weak D match, TRBD1 (6 bases). Trimming took off 4 bases at V and 0 bases at J, with 7 bases between the two ends. The CDR3 is 13 residues long. Germline V gene lookup returns CDR1 LGHDT and CDR2 YNNKEL (reference sequence). The CDR3 nucleotides are TGTGCCAGCAGCCCGGACAGCTCCTACGAGCAGTACTTC. This sequence encodes CASSPDSSYEQYF.

This clonotype was recorded at least ten times. This chain links TRBV12-3 or TRBV12-4 with TRBJ2-1, with 12 bases that match TRBD2. The V and J ends lost 7 bases and 8 bases, in that order; junction bases with no gene match: 9. The CDR3 loop spans 15 amino acids. CDR3 amino acids: CASTSGRAEGYEQFF. The CDR3 DNA reads TGTGCCAGCACTAGCGGGAGGGCCGAGGGTTATGAGCAGTTCTTC.

The rearrangement links TRBV7-2 to TRBJ2-1, with TRBD2 matching over 13 bases. CDR1 is SGHTA and CDR2 is FQGNSA in the germline V gene. V trimming: 5 bases; J trimming: 8 bases; junction bases outside the gene matches: 6. This CDR3 comprises 15 residues. CDR3 in DNA: TGTGCCAGCAGCACGTGGACTAGCGGGGGTGATGAGCAGTTCTTC. Translating it yields CASSTWTSGGDEQFF.

There are many counts of this clonotype. The rearrangement joins TRBV27 to TRBJ1-5; D is ambiguous. Germline lookup yields CDR1 MNHEY and CDR2 SMNVEV (reference sequence). This CDR3 comprises 13 residues. Trimming removed 0 bases from V and 8 bases from J, with 8 bases in between. The DNA of the CDR3 is TGTGCCAGCAGTTTATCGATAAACGAGCCCCAGCATTTT. Translating it yields CASSLSINEPQHF.

This clonotype came up a few times. This chain links TRBV11-3 with TRBJ2-1; perhaps TRBD2 as D (6 bases). CDR1 and CDR2 (germline): SGHNT, YENEEA. The V and J ends lost 8 bases and 2 bases respectively, with 13 bases between them. CDR3 length: 14 residues. CDR3 DNA sequence: TGTGCCAGCGGCCCAGGAGGGGCCTACAATGAGCAGTTCTTC. It translates to CASGPGGAYNEQFF.

This chain links TRBV12-3 or TRBV12-4 with TRBJ2-7; D remains ambiguous. The CDR3 consists of 13 residues. Trimming removed 5 bases from V and 3 bases from J, with 11 bases in between. CDR3 in amino acids: CASSPVVIYEQYF. CDR3 bases: TGTGCCAGCAGTCCCGTCGTTATCTACGAGCAGTACTTC.

This clonotype is classed as medium-sized. The rearrangement links TRBV5-1 to TRBJ2-1, with D perhaps matching TRBD1 (5 bases). CDR1 and CDR2 from the germline V gene are SGHRS and YFSETQ. Trimming cost V 0 bases and J 2 bases, with 15 bases left between them. The CDR3 has 17 amino acids. The CDR3 sequence is CASSLALLIGAYNEQFF. DNA of the CDR3: TGCGCCAGCAGCTTGGCGTTATTGATAGGGGCCTACAATGAGCAGTTCTTC.

This clonotype was seen repeatedly, ten times or more. CDR3 DNA: TGTGCCAGTACTGATGGTATTACGCAGTATTTT. Its translation is CASTDGITQYF. V and J are TRBV7-2 and TRBJ2-3, with D uncertain. Germline V gene sequence: CDR1 SGHTA, CDR2 FQGNSA. This CDR3 is 11 amino acids long. The germline V and J ends were trimmed by 9 bases and 8 bases, with 12 bases remaining between them.

This clonotype turned up a few times. A read error may account for a junction end that differs from germline. This chain uses TRBV20-1 with TRBJ1-6; possible D gene TRBD1, 5 bases. Germline V CDR1 and CDR2: DFQATT, SNEGSKA (reference sequence). The CDR3 totals 16 residues. In nucleotides, the CDR3 is TGCTGTGCTAGAGGTGCGGGGGAATCCTATAATTCACCCCTCCACTTT. Protein product: CCARGAGESYNSPLHF.

This clonotype was recorded at least ten times. The chain recombines TRBV7-9 with TRBJ1-1; TRBD1 matches 8 bases. V trimming: 5 bases; J trimming: 1 base; junction bases outside the gene matches: 3. Germline CDR1 reads SEHNR; CDR2 reads FQNEAQ (reference sequence). This CDR3 contains 14 residues. The CDR3 region has the DNA TGTGCCAGCAGCAGCACAGGGGGGAACACTGAAGCTTTCTTT. Translating gives CASSSTGGNTEAFF.

The table lists this clonotype with many counts. The gene calls are TRBV6-2 or TRBV6-3 and TRBJ2-1; a weak D match, TRBD2 (5 bases). The CDR3 loop spans 17 amino acids. V was pared by 2 bases and J by 0 bases, with 14 bases between. CDR1 and CDR2 (germline): MNHEY, SVGEGT. CDR3 bases: TGTGCCAGCAGTTACCGTCTAGCAGCAAGCTCCTACAATGAGCAGTTCTTC. It is translated as CASSYRLAASSYNEQFF.

This clonotype came up many times. The chain has TRBV7-9 and TRBJ1-5; D is uncertain. CDR1 and CDR2 from the germline V gene are SEHNR and FQNEAQ (reference sequence). This CDR3 spans 15 amino acids. The V and J ends lost 1 base and 4 bases respectively, with 11 bases between them. CDR3 protein: CASSLGRIGNQPQHF. The CDR3 DNA is TGTGCCAGCAGCTTAGGCAGGATTGGTAATCAGCCCCAGCATTTT.